Below are 10 T cell receptor beta chains sequenced from a single sample in a study of tumor and adjacent non-tumor tissue in lung cancer. The library came from three nested PCR rounds adapted from ARM-PCR protocols. Using its own MiXCR run on the multiplex PCR reads, TCRdb lists one record per CDR3 protein. In the table there are 110,000 or so distinct CDR3 sequences, 60% to 80% of which are singletons. RNA was extracted from bulk tissue without any cell sorting. The sample was lung tumor tissue. The source is a woman aged 55-70 years with non-small cell lung cancer.

Regarding this clonotype: One junction end does not reproduce the germline sequence, and a read error may be involved. The chain combines TRBV20-1 with TRBJ2-7; D unresolved. This CDR3 spans 11 amino acids. Germline V gene sequence: CDR1 DFQATT, CDR2 SNEGSKA (reference sequence). For the CDR3, the DNA is TGCAGTGCTAGGGCGGAATACGAACAGTACTTC. Protein: CSARAEYEQYF.

As to this clonotype: Given the absence of the conserved phenylalanine or tryptophan at the CDR3 end, a read error is likely. Written as DNA, the CDR3 is TGCGCCAGCAGCCACATAAGGGCCTACGAGCAGTACCTC. Translating it yields CASSHIRAYEQYL. The chain couples TRBV4-3 to TRBJ2-7, with D hard to call. V was clipped by 3 bases and J by 2 bases, with 8 bases between them. The V gene's germline CDR1 is LGHNA and CDR2 YSLEER. This CDR3 has 13 amino acids.

This chain connects TRBV6-2 or TRBV6-3 to TRBJ2-7; D uncertain. Germline V gene sequence: CDR1 MNHEY, CDR2 SVGEGT. The V end lost 8 bases, the J end lost 4 bases, and 9 bases lay between the germline ends. CDR3 length: 11 amino acids. CDR3 residues: CASCDTYEQYF. DNA of the CDR3: TGTGCCAGCTGCGATACATACGAGCAGTACTTC.

The chain links TRBV18 to TRBJ2-5, with 13 nucleotides matching TRBD2. The V gene's germline CDR1 is KGHSH and CDR2 LQKENI. Losses at the gene ends were 3 bases for V and 5 bases for J; bases not matched to a gene: 6. The CDR3 runs to 16 residues. The CDR3 DNA follows: TGTGCCAGCTCACCCGGACTAGCGGGGGCAGGGGAGACCCAGTACTTC. Its protein product is CASSPGLAGAGETQYF.

Comments on this clonotype: The junction differs from germline at one of its ends, possibly a read error. Here the CDR3 reads CTSSLGGTGYNEQFF. CDR3 coding DNA: TGTACCAGCAGCTTAGGTGGGACAGGGTACAATGAGCAGTTCTTC. The V gene is TRBV11-2, the J gene TRBJ2-1; 9 bases are shared with TRBD1. Germline V gene lookup returns CDR1 SGHAT and CDR2 FQNNGV. The CDR3 is 15 residues long. Filled out from reference TRBV11-2 and TRBJ2-1, the complete variable domain reads EAGVAQSPRYKIIEKRQSVAFWCNPISGHATLYWYQQILGQGPKLLIQFQNNGVVDDSQLPKDRFSAERLKGVDSTLKIQPAKLEDSAVYLCTSSLGGTGYNEQFFGPGTRLTVL.

Notes on this clonotype: A read error may account for a junction end that differs from germline. The chain employs TRBV11-1 and TRBJ2-1; D is uncertain. Looked up from germline, CDR1 is SGHAT and CDR2 is FQDESV (reference sequence). The CDR3 totals 14 residues. The CDR3 DNA follows: TGTGCCAGCAGCTCCCCCCCCAGTTACAATAAGCAGTGCTTC. Its protein product is CASSSPPSYNKQCF.

Regarding this clonotype: A single base separates this from a much larger clone, so it may be a read error. This CDR3 is CASRGTGSTVRTRKLFF. In DNA, the CDR3 is TGTGCCAGCAGGGGGACAGGGTCCACGGTACGAACGAGGAAACTGTTTTTT. The chain is built from TRBV28 and TRBJ1-4, with 9 bases lining up with TRBD1. V was clipped by 6 bases and J by 11 bases; unmatched bases: 19. Per germline, CDR1 MDHEN and CDR2 SYDVKM. This CDR3 is built from 17 residues.

Notes on this clonotype: At one of its ends the junction is not consistent with the germline gene, which may arise from a read error. The gene calls are TRBV5-4 and TRBJ2-1; either TRBD1 or TRBD2 may supply D (5 bases each). This CDR3 spans 17 amino acids. Looked up from germline, CDR1 is SGHNT and CDR2 is YYREEE (reference sequence). CDR3 residues: CVSSSFSGTRLRNEQFF. For the CDR3, the DNA is TGTGTCAGCAGCTCGTTCTCTGGGACGCGGTTGCGAAATGAGCAGTTCTTC.

Worth noting for this clonotype: A much larger clone differs by one base, so this may be a read error. This rearrangement joins TRBV6-2 or TRBV6-3 to TRBJ1-6; 7 nucleotides agree with TRBD1. This CDR3 region has 17 residues. From germline, CDR1 is MNHEY and CDR2 SVGEGT. The CDR3, as DNA: TGTGTCAGCGGCATCGGGGCAATAGGGGGCTTTAATTCACCCCTCCACTTT. As protein: CVSGIGAIGGFNSPLHF.

V usage is TRBV6-1 and J usage is TRBJ2-1; 7 positions match TRBD2. Germline values: CDR1 MNHNS, CDR2 SASEGT. The CDR3 contains 15 residues. J gave up 8 bases and V 4 bases, and 11 bases lay outside the gene matches. CDR3 protein: CASSVQAGRYDEQFF. The DNA for the CDR3 is TGTGCCAGCAGTGTGCAAGCGGGACGATACGATGAGCAGTTCTTC.